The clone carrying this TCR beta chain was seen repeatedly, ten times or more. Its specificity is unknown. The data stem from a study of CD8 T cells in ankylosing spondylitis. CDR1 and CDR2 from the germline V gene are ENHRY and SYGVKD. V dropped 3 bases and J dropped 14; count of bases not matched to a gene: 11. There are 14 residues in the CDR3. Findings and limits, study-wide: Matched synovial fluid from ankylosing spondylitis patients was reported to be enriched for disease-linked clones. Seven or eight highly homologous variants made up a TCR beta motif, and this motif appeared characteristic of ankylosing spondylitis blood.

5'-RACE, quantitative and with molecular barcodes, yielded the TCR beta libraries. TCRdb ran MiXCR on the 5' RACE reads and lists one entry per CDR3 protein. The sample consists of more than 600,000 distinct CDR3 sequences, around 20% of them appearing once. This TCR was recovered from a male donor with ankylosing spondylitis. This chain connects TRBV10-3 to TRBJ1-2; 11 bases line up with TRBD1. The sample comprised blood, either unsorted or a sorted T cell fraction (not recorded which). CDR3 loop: CAISEGQGAALATF. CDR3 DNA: TGTGCCATCAGTGAAGGACAGGGGGCAGCCCTTGCGACCTTC.